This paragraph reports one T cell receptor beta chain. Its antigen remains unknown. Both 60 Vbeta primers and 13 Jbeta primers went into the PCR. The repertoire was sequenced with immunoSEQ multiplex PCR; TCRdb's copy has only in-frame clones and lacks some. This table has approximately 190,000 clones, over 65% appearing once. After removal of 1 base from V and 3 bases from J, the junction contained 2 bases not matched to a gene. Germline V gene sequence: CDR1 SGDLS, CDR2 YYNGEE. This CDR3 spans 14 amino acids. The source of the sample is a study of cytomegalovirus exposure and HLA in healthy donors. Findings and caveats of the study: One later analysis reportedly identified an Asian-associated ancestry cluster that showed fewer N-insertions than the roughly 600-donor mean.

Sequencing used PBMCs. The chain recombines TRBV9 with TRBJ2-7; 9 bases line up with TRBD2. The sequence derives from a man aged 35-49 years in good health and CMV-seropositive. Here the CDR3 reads CASSVSTSGYEQYF. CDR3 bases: TGTGCCAGCAGCGTATCGACTAGCGGCTACGAGCAGTACTTC.